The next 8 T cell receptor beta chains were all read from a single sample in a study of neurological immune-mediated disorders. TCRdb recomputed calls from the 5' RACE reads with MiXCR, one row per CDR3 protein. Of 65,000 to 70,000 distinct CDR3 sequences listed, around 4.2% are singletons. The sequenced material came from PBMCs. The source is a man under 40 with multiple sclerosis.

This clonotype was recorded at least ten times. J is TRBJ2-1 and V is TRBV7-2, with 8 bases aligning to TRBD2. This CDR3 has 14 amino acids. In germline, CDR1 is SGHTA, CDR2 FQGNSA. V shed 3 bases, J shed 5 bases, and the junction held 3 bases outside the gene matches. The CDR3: CASSFSGAHNEQFF. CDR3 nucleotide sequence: TGTGCCAGCAGCTTTAGCGGGGCGCACAATGAGCAGTTCTTC. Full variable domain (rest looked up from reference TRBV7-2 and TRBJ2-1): GAGVSQSPSNKVTEKGKDVELRCDPISGHTALYWYRQSLGQGLEFLIYFQGNSAPDKSGLPSDRFSAERTGGSVSTLTIQRTQQEDSAVYLCASSFSGAHNEQFFGPGTRLTVL.

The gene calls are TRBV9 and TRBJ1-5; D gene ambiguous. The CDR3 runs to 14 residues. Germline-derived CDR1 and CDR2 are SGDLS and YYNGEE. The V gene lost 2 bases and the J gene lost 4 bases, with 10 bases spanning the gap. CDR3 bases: TGTGCCAGCAGCGTGTCGGACGGTAATCAGCCCCAGCATTTT. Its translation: CASSVSDGNQPQHF.

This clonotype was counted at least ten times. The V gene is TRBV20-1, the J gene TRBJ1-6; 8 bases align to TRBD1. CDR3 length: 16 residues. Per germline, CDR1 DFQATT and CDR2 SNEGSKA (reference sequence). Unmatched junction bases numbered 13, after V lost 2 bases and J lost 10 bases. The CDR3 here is CSARSFRQGKDSPLHF. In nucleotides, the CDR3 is TGCAGTGCTAGATCCTTCCGACAGGGGAAAGACTCACCCCTCCACTTT.

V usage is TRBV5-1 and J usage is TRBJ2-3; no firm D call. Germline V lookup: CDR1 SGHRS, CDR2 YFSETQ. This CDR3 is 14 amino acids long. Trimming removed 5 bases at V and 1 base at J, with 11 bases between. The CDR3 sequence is CASRVNRGTDTQYF. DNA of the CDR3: TGCGCCAGCAGAGTAAATCGTGGCACAGATACGCAGTATTTT.

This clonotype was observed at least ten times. The DNA for the CDR3 is TGCGCCAGCAGTGACGGGGCGCCTTGGAATTCACCCCTCCACTTT. Translating gives CASSDGAPWNSPLHF. This chain connects TRBV10-2 to TRBJ1-6; possible D gene TRBD1, 5 bases. V was trimmed by 3 bases and J by 7 bases, leaving 13 bases between them. Germline V lookup: CDR1 WSHSY, CDR2 SAAADI. This CDR3 region has 15 residues.

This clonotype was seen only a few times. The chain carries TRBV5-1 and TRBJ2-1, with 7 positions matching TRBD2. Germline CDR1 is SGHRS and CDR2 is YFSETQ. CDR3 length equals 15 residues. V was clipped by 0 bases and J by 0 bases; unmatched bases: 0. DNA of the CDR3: TGCGCCAGCAGCTTGGGACTAGCCTCCTACAATGAGCAGTTCTTC. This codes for CASSLGLASYNEQFF.

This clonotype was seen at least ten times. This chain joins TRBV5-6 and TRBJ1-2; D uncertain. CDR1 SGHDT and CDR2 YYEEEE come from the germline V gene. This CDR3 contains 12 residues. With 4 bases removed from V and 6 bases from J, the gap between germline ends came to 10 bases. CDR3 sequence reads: CASSPSADGYTF. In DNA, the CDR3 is TGTGCCAGCAGCCCTAGTGCCGATGGCTACACCTTC.

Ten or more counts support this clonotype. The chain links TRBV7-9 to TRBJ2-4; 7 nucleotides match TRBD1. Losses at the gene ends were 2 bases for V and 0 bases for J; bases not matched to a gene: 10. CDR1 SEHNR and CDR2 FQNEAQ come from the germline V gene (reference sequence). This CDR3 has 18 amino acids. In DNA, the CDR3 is TGTGCCAGCAGCTTATCTCCAGGACAGGCCGTAGCCAAAAACATTCAGTACTTC. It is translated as CASSLSPGQAVAKNIQYF. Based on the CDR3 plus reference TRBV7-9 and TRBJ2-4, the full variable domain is DTGVSQNPRHKITKRGQNVTFRCDPISEHNRLYWYRQTLGQGPEFLTYFQNEAQLEKSRLLSDRFSAERPKGSFSTLEIQRTEQGDSAMYLCASSLSPGQAVAKNIQYFGAGTRLSVL.